Reported below is one T cell receptor (beta chain). This clonotype has more than one count but fewer than ten. Its antigen target is currently unknown. Per-nucleotide qualities are absent, and no much larger clonotype sits a single base away. This sample is part of a study of T cell repertoires in cytomegalovirus infection (dated by TCRdb to the late 2010s). Turning to the overall study: Alongside well-studied HLA-B-restricted epitopes, the peptide stimulations were aimed at recently identified HLA-C-restricted CMV epitopes, whose presentation resists viral immunomodulation. Because public TCR beta signatures pointed to carriage of CMV infection together with the matching HLA type, the HLA type of each donor mattered for the analysis.

Overall results and qualifications from the work: In both this cohort and an independent cohort of several hundred donors, the cumulative frequency of public TCR beta family members distinguished carriers of CMV infection plus the relevant HLA type. The ex vivo response was dominated by HLA-C-restricted CMV-specific TCR beta clonotypes, and the single most frequent clonotype in two of eight donors was supplied by these HLA-C-restricted clonotypes.

Instrument on record: Illumina HiSeq 1500. The public reads were quality trimmed at Q25 with fastp and then assembled into clones with MiXCR by TCRdb, keeping productive beta chains. Rows with one shared CDR3 protein collapse into an entry with the most common genes and DNA. Present in this sample are 50,000 to 65,000 distinct CDR3 sequences, roughly a fifth of which were seen just once. The ten largest clonotypes hold around 60% of the sample. In the paper's terms, the treatment or condition label means: in vitro stimulation with specific CMV peptide epitopes to enrich CMV-specific T cells. V loses 8 bases, J loses 3 bases, and the germline ends lie 8 bases apart. Its CDR3 holds 11 amino acids, cysteine through phenylalanine. The read is trimmed to its CDR3 DNA, 33 bases read in frame from base 1. The germline V gene sets CDR1 to MNHEY and CDR2 to SVGEGT.

The source is a human donor in good health (CMV status not recorded). Some clones in this sample may be carry-over from other donors' samples. The sequencing used CD8+ T cells from cultured PBMCs, collected from culture after CMV antigen stimulation. Rearrangement joined TRBV6-2 or TRBV6-3 to TRBJ2-7, with a weak D call of TRBD2 (6 bases match). The CDR3 region has the sequence CASAGGYEQYF. The nucleotide sequence is TGTGCCAGCGCCGGGGGCTACGAGCAGTACTTC.